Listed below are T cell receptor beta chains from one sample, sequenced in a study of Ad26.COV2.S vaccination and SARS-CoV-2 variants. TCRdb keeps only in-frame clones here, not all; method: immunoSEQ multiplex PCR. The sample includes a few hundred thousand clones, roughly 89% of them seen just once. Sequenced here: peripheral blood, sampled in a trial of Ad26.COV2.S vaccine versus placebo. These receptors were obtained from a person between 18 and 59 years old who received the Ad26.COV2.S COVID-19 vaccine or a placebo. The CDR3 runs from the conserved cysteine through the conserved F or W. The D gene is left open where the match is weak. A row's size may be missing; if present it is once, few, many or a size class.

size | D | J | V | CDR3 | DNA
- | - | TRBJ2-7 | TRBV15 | CATSRGGPIYEQYF | TGTGCCACCAGCCGAGGGGGACCAATCTACGAGCAGTACTTC
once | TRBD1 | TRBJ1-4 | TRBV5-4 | CASSLDTGQGNEKLFF | TGTGCCAGCAGCTTGGACACGGGACAGGGCAATGAAAAACTGTTTTTT
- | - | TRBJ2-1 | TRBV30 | CAWLHEQFF | TGTGCCTGGTTACATGAGCAGTTCTTC
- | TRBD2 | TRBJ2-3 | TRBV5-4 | CASSDLAGSTDTQYF | TGTGCCAGCAGCGATCTAGCGGGAAGCACAGATACGCAGTATTTT
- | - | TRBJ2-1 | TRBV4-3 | CASSQAQVSSYNEQFF | TGCGCCAGCAGCCAAGCTCAGGTCAGCTCCTACAATGAGCAGTTCTTC
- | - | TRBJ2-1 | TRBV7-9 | CASSSTRHNEQFF | TGTGCCAGCAGCTCAACACGGCACAATGAGCAGTTCTTC
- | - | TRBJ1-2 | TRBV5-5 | CASSPGILGVNGYTF | TGTGCCAGCAGCCCCGGGATCCTGGGCGTGAATGGCTACACCTTC
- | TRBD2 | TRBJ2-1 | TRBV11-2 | CASSLDWTSDEQFF | TGTGCCAGCAGCTTAGATTGGACTAGCGATGAGCAGTTCTTC
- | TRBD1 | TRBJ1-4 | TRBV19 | CASGTGVDEKLFF | TGTGCCAGTGGGACAGGGGTAGATGAAAAACTGTTTTTT
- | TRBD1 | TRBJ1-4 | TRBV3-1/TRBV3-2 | CASSPGQGGEKLFF | TGTGCCAGCAGCCCCGGACAGGGCGGGGAAAAACTGTTTTTT
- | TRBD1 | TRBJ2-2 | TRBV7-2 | CASRETGQGWTGELFF | TGTGCCAGCAGAGAAACGGGACAGGGATGGACCGGGGAGCTGTTTTTT
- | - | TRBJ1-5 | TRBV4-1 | CASSQDGRYQPQHF | TGCGCCAGCAGCCAAGATGGCCGTTATCAGCCCCAGCATTTT
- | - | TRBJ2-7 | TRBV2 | CASRTYQSSYEQYF | TGTGCCAGCCGGACGTACCAAAGCTCCTACGAGCAGTACTTC
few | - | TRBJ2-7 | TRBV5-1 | CASSAQSGHNYEQYF | TGCGCCAGCAGCGCACAATCCGGACACAACTACGAGCAGTACTTC
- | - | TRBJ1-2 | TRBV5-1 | CASSSRQAPLGGYTF | TGCGCCAGCAGCTCCAGACAGGCCCCTTTGGGTGGCTACACCTTC
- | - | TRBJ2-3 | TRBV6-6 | CASSYPSGLDTQYF | TGTGCCAGCAGTTACCCCTCCGGGCTAGATACGCAGTATTTT
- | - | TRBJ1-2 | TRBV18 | CASSPPTALANYGYTF | TGTGCCAGCTCACCACCGACGGCATTAGCTAACTATGGCTACACCTTC
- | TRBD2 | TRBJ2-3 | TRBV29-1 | CSVEGGRNTDTQYF | TGCAGCGTCGAGGGCGGGAGAAACACAGATACGCAGTATTTT
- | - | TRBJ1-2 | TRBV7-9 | CAPTGPTEDGYTF | TGTGCCCCCACGGGGCCAACGGAGGATGGCTACACCTTC
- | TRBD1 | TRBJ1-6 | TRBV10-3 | CAIRSGTGGAGISSPLHF | TGTGCCATCAGATCCGGGACAGGGGGCGCAGGGATAAGTTCACCCCTCCACTTT
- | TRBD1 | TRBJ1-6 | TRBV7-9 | CASSDPGQQNSPLHF | TGTGCCAGCAGCGATCCGGGACAGCAAAATTCACCCCTCCACTTT
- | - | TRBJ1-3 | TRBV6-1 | CASSEHREGNTIYF | TGTGCCAGCAGTGAACACAGGGAGGGAAACACCATATATTTT
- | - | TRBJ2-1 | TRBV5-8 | CASNRANEQFF | TGTGCCAGCAACAGGGCCAATGAGCAGTTCTTC
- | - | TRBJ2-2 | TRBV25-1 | CASTGSPTGELFF | TGTGCCAGCACAGGGTCACCCACCGGGGAGCTGTTTTTT
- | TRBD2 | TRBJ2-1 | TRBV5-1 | CASSLDTSGGYNEQFF | TGCGCCAGCAGCTTAGATACTAGCGGGGGGTACAATGAGCAGTTCTTC
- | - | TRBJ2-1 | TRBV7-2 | CASSGDSFYNEQFF | TGTGCCAGCAGCGGGGACTCGTTCTACAATGAGCAGTTCTTC
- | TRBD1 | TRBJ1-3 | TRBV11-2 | CASSQPGQGSGNTIYF | TGTGCCAGCAGCCAACCGGGACAGGGCTCAGGAAACACCATATATTTT
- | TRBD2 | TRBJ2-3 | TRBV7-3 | CASSFGLAGGRHADTQYF | TGTGCCAGCAGCTTTGGACTAGCGGGGGGGCGACACGCAGATACGCAGTATTTT
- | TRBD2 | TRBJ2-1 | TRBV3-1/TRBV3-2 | CASSQDLAGELSYNEQFF | TGTGCCAGCAGCCAAGACCTAGCGGGAGAATTGTCCTACAATGAGCAGTTCTTC
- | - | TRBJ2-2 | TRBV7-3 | CASSLNDLTGELFF | TGTGCCAGCAGCTTAAACGATCTCACCGGGGAGCTGTTTTTT
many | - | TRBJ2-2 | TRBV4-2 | CASSQVNGPNTGELFF | TGTGCCAGCAGCCAAGTGAACGGGCCGAACACCGGGGAGCTGTTTTTT
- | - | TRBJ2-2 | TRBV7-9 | CASTVRYTGELFF | TGTGCCAGCACGGTACGGTACACCGGGGAGCTGTTTTTT
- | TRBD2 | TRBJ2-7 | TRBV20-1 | CSASRLREGYEQYF | TGCAGTGCTAGTAGGTTGAGGGAGGGGTACGAGCAGTACTTC
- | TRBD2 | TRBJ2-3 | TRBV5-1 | CASSLFPSGGTDTQYF | TGCGCCAGCAGCTTGTTTCCTAGCGGGGGGACAGATACGCAGTATTTT
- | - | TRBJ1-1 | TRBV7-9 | CASSLGREEAFF | TGTGCCAGCAGCTTAGGCCGCGAGGAAGCTTTCTTT
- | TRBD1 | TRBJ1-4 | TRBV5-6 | CASSLGTGDKLFF | TGTGCCAGCAGCTTGGGGACAGGGGACAAACTGTTTTTT
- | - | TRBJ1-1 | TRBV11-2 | CASSLVVAGAGTEAFF | TGTGCCAGCAGCTTAGTAGTGGCAGGGGCAGGCACTGAAGCTTTCTTT
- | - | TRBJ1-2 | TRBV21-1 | CASPKGTGGSNYGYTF | TGTGCCAGCCCCAAAGGTACAGGCGGAAGTAACTATGGCTACACCTTC
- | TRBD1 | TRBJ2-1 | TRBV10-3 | CAISDRGKDYNEQFF | TGTGCCATCAGTGACAGGGGGAAGGACTACAATGAGCAGTTCTTC
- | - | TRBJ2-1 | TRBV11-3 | CASSPAGSTEQFF | TGTGCCAGCAGCCCAGCCGGGAGTACTGAGCAGTTCTTC
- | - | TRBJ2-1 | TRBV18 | CASSRAGNYPNEQFF | TGTGCCAGCTCACGTGCGGGAAATTACCCCAATGAGCAGTTCTTC
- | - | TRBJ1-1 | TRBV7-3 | CASSLPYRRGAEAFF | TGTGCCAGCAGCCTACCCTACCGGAGAGGGGCTGAAGCTTTCTTT
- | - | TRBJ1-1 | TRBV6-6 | CASNFFRQGRTEAFF | TGTGCCAGCAACTTTTTTAGGCAGGGCAGGACTGAAGCTTTCTTT
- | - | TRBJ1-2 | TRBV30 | CAWTGDGYGYTF | TGTGCCTGGACGGGGGACGGCTATGGCTACACCTTC
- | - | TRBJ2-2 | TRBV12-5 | CASGGTDSAGELFF | TGTGCTAGTGGTGGGACGGATTCGGCCGGGGAGCTGTTTTTT
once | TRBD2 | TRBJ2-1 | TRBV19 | CASSLSGSVYEQFF | TGTGCCAGTAGTCTTAGCGGGAGCGTCTATGAGCAGTTCTTC